This TCR beta chain comes out of a study of shared clonotypes between healthy human individuals (dated by TCRdb to the early 2020s). About the study as a whole: A couple of women and a few men aged 18 to 49 years were included in the cohort. Per donor, three plates each were used for CD4 naive and CD4 memory, two for CD8 naive, and one for CD8 memory. To estimate repertoire size and how much clonotypes are shared between individuals, the study performed deep sequencing of blood TCR repertoires from a few healthy adults. To increase sequencing depth and limit assay-specific biases, TCR repertoire library preparation and sequencing were carried out by different laboratories using diverse techniques. Between about 0.85 and 8.9 billion PBMCs per donor were obtained by leukapheresis. What the work shows at the level of the full study, not this receptor alone: The small number of donors limited the genetic and exposure-history diversity represented. Naive subsets generally had larger estimated clonotype richness than memory subsets did. Pairwise subsampling led to the expectation that sequencing depth would affect the degree of clonotype sharing among donors. Sampling was restricted to blood, and TCR repertoires in tissue are likely to differ from TCR repertoires in blood. About 5% of naive CD4, more than 3% of naive CD8, roughly 2.5% of memory CD4, and 0.4% of memory CD8 clonotypes were shared across several donors. Higher generation probabilities were observed for clonotypes shared by all four sorted-subset donors than for non-shared clonotypes. Incomplete sequencing was indicated by rarefaction of sorted-subset datasets, despite the large sequencing depth.

Using the deep immunoSEQ assay, multiplex PCR amplified TCR CDR3 regions from genomic DNA. For each cell subset, the extracted genomic DNA was distributed evenly across all wells of several immunoSEQ 96-well plates, and each plate served as one replicate. For sorted subsets, each replicate PCR was loaded with 200 ng genomic DNA, equivalent to 32,000 or so T cell genomes. Purified libraries were measured with a Qubit 3.0 fluorometer, size-checked on a Bioanalyzer 2100, and measured again with the KAPA Library Quantification kit. Each immunoSEQ 96-well plate was sequenced on its own single-read 150-cycle Illumina NextSeq 550 flow cell. As for the original processing: Because the immunoSEQ output included only junctional sequences and no quality scores, the filtering could not be the same as the filtering used for full-length reads. To assign V/J genes and CDR3, sequences were annotated against IMGT germline references using PyIR, a Python wrapper for IgBLAST v1.9. Reads were filtered out if the reads had weak V/J assignments (E-value above 1e-6), no CDR3, stop codons, out-of-frame junctions, or ambiguous translated residues. A V3J clonotype was defined by an identical inferred V gene, J gene, and CDR3 amino acid sequence. The percentage overlap between two repertoires was calculated by dividing the number of shared unique clonotypes by the size of the smaller repertoire. RTK rarefaction, the Chao1 estimator, and Recon v2.1 estimates of unobserved clonotypes were used to assess repertoire richness. OLGA was used to compute generation probabilities for all TCRbeta clonotypes that the gDNA method yielded from a handful of donors. The source is immuneACCESS, and TCRdb retained only in-frame sequences with V and J called. Part of the clones is not carried over; for the studies checked, unresolved V genes explain less than half of this, and the remainder is unexplained. The V and J calls and clone size are taken from that table; D and trimming were inferred from the DNA. The sample table lists about 2.2 million clones, 90% to 95% of them with a count of one. 1.5% to 2% of the sample is in the top ten clones.

This clone was observed a few times. Its antigen remains undetermined. Base-call qualities are not available, and no considerably larger clone is one nucleotide away. CD8 naive samples were obtained by positive selection for CCR7 among CD45RO-negative cells, yielding a CD45RA+CCR7+ population from which TemRA cells were excluded. The donors were healthy, HIV-negative adults who had no recently reported acute infections or vaccinations. Every donor was a Caucasian adult living in Nashville, Tennessee, USA. After blood collection by leukapheresis, PBMCs were isolated using Ficoll-Histopaque density gradient centrifugation and then cryopreserved in the vapor phase of liquid nitrogen. Purity and quantity of every magnetically sorted T cell population were checked by analytical flow cytometry. Genomic DNA was isolated from each sorted fraction and quantified by UV absorbance on a Nanodrop 2000c. For CDR1 and CDR2, the germline V gene (reference sequence) lists GTSNPN and SVGIG. V is pared back by 0 bases and J by 7 bases, with 10 bases lying between the germline termini. The CDR3 runs 13 residues from the cysteine to the phenylalanine. The kept DNA is CDR3 alone, 39 bases in frame from the first base.

The TCR comes from a man aged 18 to 29 in good health. Some clones in this sample may be carry-over from other donors' samples. The sequenced material came from naive CD8+ T cells from PBMCs. Taken with the paper, the label for cell subset or site translates to: CD45RA+CCR7+. Recombination linked TRBV30 to TRBJ1-5; the D gene identity is not certain. The nucleotides are TGTGCCTGGAGTGTCGGCAGTAGACAGCCCCAGCATTTT. Translated, it gives CAWSVGSRQPQHF.